A single sample gave rise to the 32 T cell receptor beta chains below, sequenced in a study of human T cells and chemical hapten exposure (TCRdb year 2021). The time point label of this sample denotes: patch test 3, about 24 weeks after DPC sensitization. The treatment or condition label here, explained by the study, means: therapeutic diphenylcyclopropenone sensitization with weekly scalp DPC. Library preparation employed RACE. The instrument was a NextSeq 500. The raw public reads went through TCRdb reprocessing: fastp at Q25, MiXCR clone calling, in-frame beta chains kept. Every distinct CDR3 protein forms one entry, paired with its most common genes and DNA. For this sample the table gives roughly 50,000 distinct CDR3 sequences, of which 9.9% were detected only once. 16% of the sample is in the top ten clones. The material was whole blood, obtained in connection with sensitization to the hapten diphenylcyclopropenone (DPC). Source of these receptors: a woman aged 40-49 years with alopecia areata. Some clones in this sample may be carry-over from other donors' samples.

The DNA for the CDR3 is TGCAGTGCTAGCAAAACTTCTAACTATGGCTACACCTTC. It specifies CSASKTSNYGYTF. The chain uses TRBV20-1 and TRBJ1-2; no firm D call. The CDR3 is 13 amino acids. Looked up from germline, CDR1 is DFQATT and CDR2 is SNEGSKA (reference sequence). Trimming took off 3 bases at V and 0 bases at J, with 8 bases between the two ends.

The J gene is TRBJ1-3, the V gene TRBV25-1; TRBD1 aligns across 10 bases. Trimming removed 7 bases from V and 4 bases from J; junction bases left unmatched: 10. From germline, CDR1 is MGHDK and CDR2 SYGVNS. This CDR3 spans 16 amino acids. DNA of the CDR3: TGTGCCAGCAAATCGGGACAGGGGAATCAAGGAAACACCATATATTTT. Translation gives CASKSGQGNQGNTIYF. Looking up the rest from reference TRBV25-1 and TRBJ1-3 gives the full variable domain: EADIYQTPRYLVIGTGKKITLECSQTMGHDKMYWYQQDPGMELHLIHYSYGVNSTEKGDLSSESTVSRIRTEHFPLTLESARPSHTSQYLCASKSGQGNQGNTIYFGEGSWLTVV.

This clonotype was seen a handful of times. The gene calls are TRBV6-5 and TRBJ1-4; no firm D call. CDR1 and CDR2 (germline): MNHEY, SVGAGI. The CDR3 totals 16 residues. V lost 3 bases and J 0 bases, leaving 11 bases between the germline ends. DNA for the CDR3: TGTGCCAGCAGTTATGGAGACACCCCAACTAATGAAAAACTGTTTTTT. This codes for CASSYGDTPTNEKLFF.

The sample holds many counts of this clonotype. V gene TRBV11-1 combines with J gene TRBJ2-5, with D tentatively TRBD2 (5 bases). Germline CDR1 and CDR2: SGHAT and FQDESV (reference sequence). V was trimmed by 5 bases and J by 0 bases, leaving 10 bases between them. CDR3 length equals 14 residues. CDR3 coding DNA: TGTGCCAGCAGCCCAACTAGGGACCAAGAGACCCAGTACTTC. Protein: CASSPTRDQETQYF. Looking up the rest from reference TRBV11-1 and TRBJ2-5 gives the full variable domain: EAEVAQSPRYKITEKSQAVAFWCDPISGHATLYWYRQILGQGPELLVQFQDESVVDDSQLPKDRFSAERLKGVDSTLKIQPAELGDSAMYLCASSPTRDQETQYFGPGTRLLVL.

The V gene is TRBV5-8, the J gene TRBJ1-2; D unclear. Trimming shortened V by 0 bases and J by 3 bases, and 12 bases separated the two germline ends. This CDR3 has 15 residues. CDR1 and CDR2 (germline): SGHTS, YDEGEE. The DNA for the CDR3 is TGTGCCAGCAGCTTGGGTCCTAGGGCGGACTATGGCTACACCTTC. This translates into CASSLGPRADYGYTF. The full variable domain, its missing parts supplied by reference TRBV5-8 and TRBJ1-2, is EAGVTQSPTHLIKTRGQQATLRCSPISGHTSVYWYQQALGLGLQFLLWYDEGEERNRGNFPPRFSGRQFPNYSSELNVNALELEDSALYLCASSLGPRADYGYTFGSGTRLTVV.

V and J are TRBV19 and TRBJ2-2; 8 positions match TRBD1. J lost 7 bases, V lost 7 bases, and 5 bases had no gene match. The CDR3 loop spans 13 amino acids. Germline CDR1 reads LNHDA; CDR2 reads SQIVND (reference sequence). This CDR3 reads CASNRGVIGELFF. Here the CDR3 DNA reads TGTGCCAGTAACAGGGGGGTGATCGGGGAGCTGTTTTTT.

This clonotype has ten or more counts. The V and J genes are TRBV4-1 and TRBJ1-2; D is possibly TRBD1 (5 bases). Between the trimmed V and J ends, which lost 0 bases and 5 bases, there was a span of 19 bases. CDR1 is MGHRA, CDR2 YSYEKL, per germline. The CDR3 length is 17 residues. For the CDR3, the DNA is TGCGCCAGCAGCCAAGATAGTCCAGGGTTCCAGGCTTATGGCTACACCTTC. Its translation: CASSQDSPGFQAYGYTF.

This clonotype has ten or more counts. The V gene is TRBV19, the J gene TRBJ1-5, with 11 bases identical to TRBD1. Looked up from germline, CDR1 is LNHDA and CDR2 is SQIVND (reference sequence). The CDR3 spans 14 residues. Trimming removed 6 bases from V and 7 bases from J; junction bases left unmatched: 5. This CDR3 reads CASRSGTGGQPQHF. The CDR3 nucleotides read TGTGCCAGTAGATCGGGGACAGGGGGGCAGCCCCAGCATTTT.

This clonotype was seen at least ten times. The chain uses TRBV14 and TRBJ2-1, with D unresolved. This CDR3 is 12 amino acids long. V lost 2 bases and J lost 5, with 4 bases in between. Germline V gene data show CDR1 as SGHDN and CDR2 as FVKESK. The CDR3 loop reads CASSQQNNEQFF. Written as DNA, the CDR3 is TGTGCCAGCAGCCAACAAAACAATGAGCAGTTCTTC.

This clonotype came up many times. The chain has TRBV29-1 and TRBJ2-2, with 8 bases identical to TRBD1. The CDR3 runs to 15 residues. CDR1 is SQVTM, CDR2 ANQGSEA, per germline. V shed 1 base and J 5 bases; nucleotides not matched to a gene: 6. CDR3 protein: CSVEAGGFFTGELFF. The DNA of the CDR3 is TGCAGCGTTGAAGCAGGGGGCTTTTTTACCGGGGAGCTGTTTTTT.

This clonotype occurred many times. The chain carries TRBV18 and TRBJ1-1; D possibly corresponds to TRBD1 (5 bases). The germline V gene encodes CDR1 KGHSH and CDR2 LQKENI. Trimming stripped 9 bases from V and 0 bases from J, with 11 bases between. This CDR3 contains 13 residues. CDR3 region: CASSVGLNTEAFF. CDR3 in DNA: TGTGCCAGTTCGGTGGGGCTGAACACTGAAGCTTTCTTT. Full variable domain (outside the CDR3, taken from reference TRBV18 and TRBJ1-1): NAGVMQNPRHLVRRRGQEARLRCSPMKGHSHVYWYRQLPEEGLKFMVYLQKENIIDESGMPKERFSAEFPKEGPSILRIQQVVRGDSAAYFCASSVGLNTEAFFGQGTRLTVV.

This clonotype was seen a handful of times. This sequence joins TRBV27 and TRBJ2-5, with 12 bases fitting TRBD2. Germline V lookup: CDR1 MNHEY, CDR2 SMNVEV (reference sequence). The CDR3 covers 16 residues. V trimming: 5 bases; J trimming: 3 bases; junction bases outside the gene matches: 7. The CDR3 loop is CASSRSRLAGEETQYF. DNA for the CDR3: TGTGCCAGCAGTCGATCACGACTAGCGGGGGAAGAGACCCAGTACTTC.

A single count supports this clonotype. Since a much larger clone is just one base distant, this may be a read error. V is TRBV28 and J is TRBJ2-5; TRBD2 might be the D (7 bases). The CDR3 runs 14 residues. V was clipped by 7 bases and J by 3 bases, with 15 bases between them. Germline CDR1 and CDR2: MDHEN and SYDVKM. CDR3 amino acids: CASTMGGPEETQYF. In DNA, the CDR3 is TGTGCCAGCACCATGGGGGGGCCCGAAGAGACCCAGTACTTC.

In this sample, this clonotype turned up once. The gene calls are TRBV4-2 and TRBJ2-2; perhaps TRBD1 as D (5 bases). Between the trimmed V and J ends, which lost 2 bases and 6 bases, there was a span of 10 bases. This CDR3 comprises 14 residues. The germline CDR1 and CDR2 sequences are LGHNA and YNFKEQ. The CDR3 DNA follows: TGTGCCAGCAGCCAACAGGGTGTCTCCGGGGAGCTGTTTTTT. This gives the protein CASSQQGVSGELFF.

This clonotype was picked up many times. The rearrangement uses TRBV20-1 and TRBJ2-7; a possible D gene is TRBD1 (5 bases). Trimming shortened V by 2 bases and J by 7 bases, and 18 bases separated the two germline ends. This CDR3 has 14 amino acids. In germline, CDR1 is DFQATT, CDR2 SNEGSKA (reference sequence). The CDR3 reads CSARRQGALGEQYF. CDR3 coding DNA: TGCAGTGCTAGACGGCAGGGCGCCCTAGGTGAGCAGTACTTC.

This clonotype was recorded at least ten times. The gene calls are TRBV4-3 and TRBJ1-1, with D possibly TRBD1 on 5 matching bases. Trimming stripped 3 bases from V and 6 bases from J, with 14 bases between. The germline V gene encodes CDR1 LGHNA and CDR2 YSLEER. This CDR3 is built from 14 residues. In DNA form, the CDR3 reads TGCGCCAGCAGCCAGACCCAGGGTCTACCTGAAGCTTTCTTT. Translated: CASSQTQGLPEAFF.

In this sample, this clonotype turned up many times. The chain combines TRBV7-8 with TRBJ2-2; 15 nucleotides line up with TRBD2. Trimming took 5 bases from V and 5 from J; bases not matched to a gene: 6. The length of the CDR3 is 17 residues. Germline V lookup: CDR1 SGHVS, CDR2 FQNEAQ. CDR3 DNA sequence: TGTGCCAGCAGCAGGGGACTAGCGGGGGGTCGTACCGGGGAGCTGTTTTTT. Its translation is CASSRGLAGGRTGELFF.

The CDR3 spells CATERSLGTEAFF. CDR3 nucleotide sequence: TGTGCCACCGAAAGGAGTTTGGGGACTGAAGCTTTCTTT. This chain joins TRBV18 and TRBJ1-1; D remains ambiguous. Per the germline V gene, CDR1 is KGHSH and CDR2 is LQKENI. The CDR3 is made up of 13 amino acids. Trimming removed 10 bases at V and 5 bases at J, with 17 bases between. The full variable domain, in which reference TRBV18 and TRBJ1-1 provide the parts outside the CDR3, is NAGVMQNPRHLVRRRGQEARLRCSPMKGHSHVYWYRQLPEEGLKFMVYLQKENIIDESGMPKERFSAEFPKEGPSILRIQQVVRGDSAAYFCATERSLGTEAFFGQGTRLTVV.

The V gene is TRBV9, the J gene TRBJ2-5; TRBD2 matches 7 bases. This CDR3 contains 17 residues. Losses at the gene ends were 4 bases for V and 3 bases for J; bases not matched to a gene: 15. CDR1 and CDR2 (germline): SGDLS, YYNGEE. The CDR3 region is CASSPPPGGGEEETQYF. Written as DNA, the CDR3 is TGTGCCAGCAGCCCGCCCCCGGGTGGGGGGGAGGAAGAGACCCAGTACTTC. The complete variable domain, with remaining parts taken from reference TRBV9 and TRBJ2-5, reads DSGVTQTPKHLITATGQRVTLRCSPRSGDLSVYWYQQSLDQGLQFLIQYYNGEERAKGNILERFSAQQFPDLHSELNLSSLELGDSALYFCASSPPPGGGEEETQYFGPGTRLLVL.

This clonotype was seen repeatedly, ten times or more. The V gene is TRBV29-1, the J gene TRBJ1-1, with D perhaps TRBD1 (6 bases). CDR3 size: 16 residues. In germline, CDR1 is SQVTM, CDR2 ANQGSEA. V was trimmed by 0 bases and J by 1 base, leaving 15 bases between them. The CDR3 loop reads CSVEDIFRGKNTEAFF. Here the CDR3 DNA reads TGCAGCGTTGAAGATATCTTTAGGGGGAAGAACACTGAAGCTTTCTTT. The full variable domain, with the rest looked up from reference TRBV29-1 and TRBJ1-1, is SAVISQKPSRDICQRGTSLTIQCQVDSQVTMMFWYRQQPGQSLTLIATANQGSEATYESGFVIDKFPISRPNLTFSTLTVSNMSPEDSSIYLCSVEDIFRGKNTEAFFGQGTRLTVV.

This clonotype was recorded many times. V usage is TRBV9 and J usage is TRBJ2-3, with TRBD2 matching over 10 bases. V trimming: 3 bases; J trimming: 1 base; junction bases outside the gene matches: 8. This CDR3 has 17 amino acids. Germline V gene sequence: CDR1 SGDLS, CDR2 YYNGEE. The CDR3 protein is CASSGEVAGGGTDTQYF. The CDR3 coding sequence is TGTGCCAGCAGCGGAGAGGTAGCGGGGGGTGGCACAGATACGCAGTATTTT.

This clonotype was counted between two and nine times. V usage is TRBV4-1 and J usage is TRBJ2-5; TRBD2 matches 8 bases. The CDR3 totals 15 residues. V shed 4 bases and J 1 base; nucleotides not matched to a gene: 5. Germline CDR1 reads MGHRA; CDR2 reads YSYEKL. The CDR3 DNA sequence: TGCGCCAGCAGCCCCGGTGCGGGGGGCCAAGAGACCCAGTACTTC. Amino acid sequence: CASSPGAGGQETQYF.

This clonotype was recorded a few times. The rearrangement links TRBV24-1 to TRBJ2-2; 13 nucleotides match TRBD2. The J segment lost 0 bases and the V segment lost 11 bases, leaving 8 bases of the junction unmatched. CDR1 is KGHDR, CDR2 SFDVKD, per germline. The CDR3 spans 17 residues. The CDR3 sequence is CAIAGTSGASNTGELFF. CDR3 sequence (DNA): TGTGCCATCGCGGGGACTAGCGGGGCCTCGAACACCGGGGAGCTGTTTTTT.

The V and J genes are TRBV4-2 and TRBJ2-7; D tentatively reads TRBD1 or TRBD2 (6 bases each). CDR1 and CDR2 (germline): LGHNA, YNFKEQ. The CDR3 totals 17 residues. V was pared by 1 base and J by 1 base, with 17 bases between. CDR3 nucleotides: TGTGCCAGCAGCCAAGCTAGAGGGGGGTCCCAATCCTACGAGCAGTACTTC. Translated, it gives CASSQARGGSQSYEQYF.

The rearrangement links TRBV7-2 to TRBJ2-5; D unresolved. CDR3 length equals 14 residues. Germline V lookup: CDR1 SGHTA, CDR2 FQGNSA. Trimming took 1 base from V and 2 from J, leaving 8 bases between them. The chain's CDR3 is CASSLGARQETQYF. CDR3 nucleotide sequence: TGTGCCAGCAGCTTAGGGGCCAGGCAAGAGACCCAGTACTTC. Full variable domain (remainder filled in from reference TRBV7-2 and TRBJ2-5): GAGVSQSPSNKVTEKGKDVELRCDPISGHTALYWYRQSLGQGLEFLIYFQGNSAPDKSGLPSDRFSAERTGGSVSTLTIQRTQQEDSAVYLCASSLGARQETQYFGPGTRLLVL.

This clonotype was counted only a few times. This rearrangement joins TRBV7-2 to TRBJ2-3; D is possibly TRBD1 or TRBD2 (5 bases each). CDR3 length equals 15 residues. Trimming cost V 2 bases and J 4 bases, with 13 bases left between them. Germline assignment: CDR1 SGHTA and CDR2 FQGNSA. The CDR3 region is CASSLSGLRADTQYF. For the CDR3, the DNA is TGTGCCAGCAGCTTATCGGGGCTAAGAGCAGATACGCAGTATTTT. The entire variable domain, with the rest obtained from reference TRBV7-2 and TRBJ2-3, is as follows: GAGVSQSPSNKVTEKGKDVELRCDPISGHTALYWYRQSLGQGLEFLIYFQGNSAPDKSGLPSDRFSAERTGGSVSTLTIQRTQQEDSAVYLCASSLSGLRADTQYFGPGTRLTVL.

The chain links TRBV9 to TRBJ2-3; tentatively, D is TRBD1 or TRBD2 (5 bases each). V shed 3 bases and J shed 1 base, with 18 bases lying between them. Germline lookup yields CDR1 SGDLS and CDR2 YYNGEE. This CDR3 is 17 amino acids long. CDR3 amino acids: CASSARDHHGGTDTQYF. DNA for the CDR3: TGTGCCAGCAGCGCCCGGGACCACCACGGGGGCACAGATACGCAGTATTTT.

The chain uses TRBV20-1 and TRBJ1-6, with TRBD1 matching over 7 bases. CDR1 DFQATT and CDR2 SNEGSKA come from the germline V gene (reference sequence). The CDR3 consists of 13 residues. With V trimmed by 1 base and J by 10 bases, 4 bases remained unmatched. The CDR3 region has the DNA TGCAGTGCTAGAGCCCCAGGGGGATCACCCCTCCACTTT. This codes for CSARAPGGSPLHF.

This clonotype was detected many times. V gene TRBV2 combines with J gene TRBJ1-5; 9 bases are a match to TRBD1. V trimming: 6 bases; J trimming: 7 bases; junction bases outside the gene matches: 10. The CDR3 runs 15 residues. Germline V gene lookup returns CDR1 SNHLY and CDR2 FYNNEI. CDR3 nucleotides: TGTGCCAGCAGCGCCGGGACAGGGAGAAGACAGCCCCAGCATTTT. Encoded protein: CASSAGTGRRQPQHF.

In its sample, this clonotype was seen a few times. This chain connects TRBV7-6 to TRBJ2-5, with D possibly being TRBD2 (6 bases). The germline V gene has CDR1 SGHVS and CDR2 FNYEAQ. V was clipped by 5 bases and J by 4 bases, with 11 bases between them. This CDR3 region has 13 residues. CDR3 amino acids: CASSLTSGETQYF. CDR3 coding DNA: TGTGCCAGCAGCCTGACTAGTGGAGAGACCCAGTACTTC.

The V gene is TRBV6-1, the J gene TRBJ1-4, with D unclear. V was pared by 4 bases and J by 8 bases, with 11 bases between. The CDR3 length is 13 residues. In germline, CDR1 is MNHNS, CDR2 SASEGT. DNA for the CDR3: TGTGCCAGCAGTGTTTACTTGGGAGAAAAACTGTTTTTT. Its protein product is CASSVYLGEKLFF.

V and J are TRBV19 and TRBJ2-3, with TRBD2 matching 8 bases. This CDR3 is built from 13 residues. Germline V lookup: CDR1 LNHDA, CDR2 SQIVND (reference sequence). V trimming: 10 bases; J trimming: 0 bases; junction bases outside the gene matches: 3. DNA for the CDR3: TGTGCCACGCGGGGGGCTAGCACAGATACGCAGTATTTT. Its translation: CATRGASTDTQYF.